The 20 T cell receptor beta chains below all came from one sample that was sequenced in a study of T-cell reconstitution after alpha-beta-depleted transplantation in children. Unique molecular identifiers featured in how the TCRbeta library was prepared. TCRdb reprocessed the PCR reads via MiXCR and lists one record per CDR3 protein. The table lists over 550,000 distinct CDR3 sequences, over 9.5% of them singletons, with 3.5% to 5% in the top ten. The sequencing here drew on PBMCs from the stem cell graft donor, taken from the stem cell graft. The source of these receptors is a human donor who donated a stem cell graft to a child with acute myeloid leukemia.

This clonotype turned up a few times. The rearrangement links TRBV7-3 to TRBJ2-1, with 11 bases matching TRBD2. Trimming at V came to 5 bases and at J to 5 bases, leaving 5 bases not matched to a gene. This CDR3 has 15 amino acids. The V gene's germline CDR1 is SGHTA and CDR2 FQGTGA. CDR3 region: CASSRLAGSDNEQFF. CDR3 coding DNA: TGTGCCAGCAGCCGACTAGCGGGGTCCGACAATGAGCAGTTCTTC. Together with reference TRBV7-3 and TRBJ2-1, the CDR3 gives the full variable domain: GAGVSQTPSNKVTEKGKYVELRCDPISGHTALYWYRQSLGQGPEFLIYFQGTGAADDSGLPNDRFFAVRPEGSVSTLKIQRTERGDSAVYLCASSRLAGSDNEQFFGPGTRLTVL.

This sequence joins TRBV29-1 and TRBJ2-5; 7 nucleotides align to TRBD1. The CDR3 consists of 12 residues. V lost 5 bases to trimming and J lost 4 bases; unmatched junction nucleotides: 4. CDR1 is SQVTM, CDR2 ANQGSEA, per germline. CDR3 DNA: TGCAGCGTTTACAGGGGTTCAGAGACCCAGTACTTC. This translates into CSVYRGSETQYF. The whole variable domain, filled in from reference TRBV29-1 and TRBJ2-5, reads SAVISQKPSRDICQRGTSLTIQCQVDSQVTMMFWYRQQPGQSLTLIATANQGSEATYESGFVIDKFPISRPNLTFSTLTVSNMSPEDSSIYLCSVYRGSETQYFGPGTRLLVL.

This clonotype was seen a handful of times. V and J are TRBV24-1 and TRBJ2-2, with TRBD2 matching 13 bases. The CDR3 length is 19 residues. Germline V CDR1 and CDR2: KGHDR, SFDVKD. After removal of 5 bases from V and 4 bases from J, the junction contained 12 bases not matched to a gene. CDR3 sequence: CATSGIPGLAGSVTGELFF. CDR3 DNA: TGTGCCACCAGTGGGATACCGGGACTAGCGGGATCCGTCACCGGGGAGCTGTTTTTT.

This clonotype occurred a few times. The chain employs TRBV19 and TRBJ2-3; 8 bases match TRBD2. V lost 3 bases, J lost 1 base, and 9 bases stayed unmatched. This CDR3 region has 17 residues. Germline CDR1 LNHDA, CDR2 SQIVND (reference sequence). The CDR3 DNA reads TGTGCCAGTAGTATTCTCAGCGGGAGATCTGGCACAGATACGCAGTATTTT. Protein: CASSILSGRSGTDTQYF.

In this sample, this clonotype turned up a few times. The V and J genes are TRBV29-1 and TRBJ2-2; tentative D call: TRBD2 (5 bases). This CDR3 contains 11 residues. The germline V and J ends were trimmed by 5 bases and 5 bases, with 6 bases remaining between them. CDR1 and CDR2 from the germline V gene are SQVTM and ANQGSEA. In nucleotides, the CDR3 is TGCAGCGTTCGGACTACCGGGGAGCTGTTTTTT. It translates to CSVRTTGELFF.

This clonotype was found a few times. V gene TRBV30 combines with J gene TRBJ2-3; D might be TRBD1 (6 bases). In germline, CDR1 is GTSNPN, CDR2 SVGIG (reference sequence). V lost 3 bases to trimming and J lost 5 bases, with 12 bases between them. The CDR3 covers 13 residues. The CDR3 is CAWSLLGGDTQYF. CDR3 bases: TGTGCCTGGAGCTTACTAGGGGGAGATACGCAGTATTTT. Full variable domain (rest looked up from reference TRBV30 and TRBJ2-3): SQTIHQWPATLVQPVGSPLSLECTVEGTSNPNLYWYRQAAGRGLQLLFYSVGIGQISSEVPQNLSASRPQDRQFILSSKKLLLSDSGFYLCAWSLLGGDTQYFGPGTRLTVL.

The rearrangement joins TRBV6-2 or TRBV6-3 to TRBJ2-7, with unresolved D. This CDR3 is 13 amino acids long. Germline loops: CDR1 MNHEY, CDR2 SVGEGT. Deletions cut 2 bases from V and 2 bases from J, with 7 bases between. The CDR3 reads CASSYELAYEQYF. In DNA, the CDR3 is TGTGCCAGCAGTTACGAACTTGCCTACGAGCAGTACTTC.

This rearrangement joins TRBV12-3 or TRBV12-4 to TRBJ2-5; D is undetermined. Trimming shortened V by 3 bases and J by 5 bases, and 7 bases separated the two germline ends. The CDR3 consists of 12 residues. CDR3 in DNA: TGTGCCAGCAGTTTCATGGCCGAGACCCAGTACTTC. It yields the protein CASSFMAETQYF.

The chain employs TRBV11-2 and TRBJ2-6, with no clear D. Looked up from germline, CDR1 is SGHAT and CDR2 is FQNNGV. The V end was cut by 10 bases, the J end by 4 bases, with 14 bases between. The CDR3 consists of 14 residues. The CDR3 loop is CATLWGSGANVLTF. The CDR3 nucleotides are TGTGCCACCTTATGGGGTTCCGGGGCCAACGTCCTGACTTTC. Looking up the rest from reference TRBV11-2 and TRBJ2-6 gives the full variable domain: EAGVAQSPRYKIIEKRQSVAFWCNPISGHATLYWYQQILGQGPKLLIQFQNNGVVDDSQLPKDRFSAERLKGVDSTLKIQPAKLEDSAVYLCATLWGSGANVLTFGAGSRLTVL.

The table lists this clonotype with many counts. This chain links TRBV12-3 or TRBV12-4 with TRBJ2-2; D remains unclear. The CDR3 length is 13 residues. Trimming took off 3 bases at V and 6 bases at J, with 8 bases between the two ends. CDR3 sequence reads: CASSFLVPGELFF. CDR3 DNA: TGTGCCAGCAGTTTTCTAGTACCCGGGGAGCTGTTTTTT.

This chain connects TRBV27 to TRBJ1-4, with D unresolved. Germline V gene lookup returns CDR1 MNHEY and CDR2 SMNVEV (reference sequence). The CDR3 consists of 13 residues. V lost 4 bases and J lost 6, with 9 bases in between. Written as DNA, the CDR3 is TGTGCCAGCAGTTCATACACGGATGAAAAACTGTTTTTT. It is translated as CASSSYTDEKLFF.

V usage is TRBV7-9 and J usage is TRBJ2-6; perhaps TRBD1 as D (6 bases). This CDR3 is 15 amino acids long. V gave up 8 bases and J gave up 0 bases, with 11 bases separating them. Germline assignment: CDR1 SEHNR and CDR2 FQNEAQ (reference sequence). The chain's CDR3 is CASSIQGSGANVLTF. CDR3 DNA: TGTGCCAGCTCAATACAGGGCTCTGGGGCCAACGTCCTGACTTTC.

This rearrangement joins TRBV7-2 to TRBJ2-3; 13 nucleotides align to TRBD2. V was pared by 5 bases and J by 6 bases, with 8 bases of the junction left unmatched. Germline CDR1 SGHTA, CDR2 FQGNSA. The CDR3 is made up of 16 amino acids. The CDR3 nucleotides are TGTGCCAGCAGCACCCCGGGACTAGCGGGATTTGATACGCAGTATTTT. It codes for CASSTPGLAGFDTQYF.

The CDR3 nucleotides are TGCAGTGCTAGAGGTCGGGGAAGTTCTAGCGGCACAGATACGCAGTATTTT. Translating it yields CSARGRGSSSGTDTQYF. The J gene is TRBJ2-3, the V gene TRBV20-1, with a tentative D call TRBD2 (6 bases). CDR3 length: 17 amino acids. Looked up from germline, CDR1 is DFQATT and CDR2 is SNEGSKA (reference sequence). V was pared by 1 base and J by 1 base, with 18 bases between.

This chain links TRBV3-1 with TRBJ2-2; 12 bases map to TRBD2. CDR1 and CDR2 from the germline V gene are LGHDT and YNNKEL (reference sequence). The CDR3 has 19 amino acids. V was pared by 3 bases and J by 0 bases, with 8 bases of the junction left unmatched. The CDR3 sequence: CASSHWTSGKLANTGELFF. CDR3 DNA: TGTGCCAGCAGCCACTGGACTAGCGGGAAACTCGCGAACACCGGGGAGCTGTTTTTT.

Ten or more counts support this clonotype. The chain joins TRBV6-4 to TRBJ1-1; tentative D call: TRBD1 (5 bases). V lost 8 bases and J lost 3, with 10 bases in between. The CDR3 loop spans 12 amino acids. Germline CDR1 MRHNA, CDR2 SNTAGT. CDR3 amino acids: CASVGGYTEAFF. CDR3 bases: TGTGCCAGCGTTGGGGGGTACACTGAAGCTTTCTTT.

The chain carries TRBV29-1 and TRBJ2-3, with 8 bases fitting TRBD2. CDR1 and CDR2 (germline): SQVTM, ANQGSEA. CDR3 size: 12 residues. J lost 5 bases, V lost 5 bases, and 3 bases had no gene match. CDR3 protein: CSVNREGDTQYF. The CDR3 DNA follows: TGCAGCGTTAATCGGGAGGGAGATACGCAGTATTTT.

The table lists this clonotype with many counts. This sequence joins TRBV29-1 and TRBJ2-1; the match to TRBD2 covers 7 bases. CDR3 size: 15 residues. Per the germline V gene, CDR1 is SQVTM and CDR2 is ANQGSEA. The V and J ends lost 0 bases and 16 bases, in that order; junction bases with no gene match: 18. CDR3 coding DNA: TGCAGCGTTGAAGATCAAAAGGGAGGGAGGGCCGCAAGATTCTTC. Amino acids: CSVEDQKGGRAARFF.

The chain is built from TRBV12-3 or TRBV12-4 and TRBJ2-7; 14 bases align to TRBD2. V shed 5 bases, J shed 2 bases, and the junction held 5 bases outside the gene matches. The CDR3 runs to 16 residues. The CDR3 DNA is TGTGCCAGCAGTATAGAGACTAGCGGGAGGGCCTACGAGCAGTACTTC. Encoded protein: CASSIETSGRAYEQYF.

This chain uses TRBV15 with TRBJ1-6; D remains unclear. The CDR3 is 15 amino acids. Per the germline V gene, CDR1 is LNHNV and CDR2 is YYDKDF (reference sequence). V lost 1 base, J lost 5 bases, and 9 bases lay in between. The CDR3 spells CATSRGSGNNSPLHF. In DNA form, the CDR3 reads TGTGCCACCAGCAGAGGTTCGGGGAATAATTCACCCCTCCACTTT.